The 16 T cell receptor beta chains below all came from one sample that was sequenced in a study of blood T cell repertoires in COVID-19 (dated by TCRdb to between 2020 and 2021). The library was produced with the immunoSEQ multiplex PCR assay. The clones in this table, taken by TCRdb from immuneACCESS, are in-frame only. Not every clone is retained; where verified, under half of the shortfall comes from an unresolved V gene, and the cause of the rest is unknown. This sample gives fewer than 200,000 clones in total; around 83% of them show up just once. The ten largest clonotypes hold 3.6% of the sample. Sample: PBMCs or T cells enriched from blood (not recorded which). The receptors shown here come from a woman in her forties or fifties in a cohort exposed to, infected with or recovered from COVID-19 (not recorded which).

This chain joins TRBV28 and TRBJ2-1; a possible D gene is TRBD1 (5 bases). This CDR3 is 16 amino acids long. CDR1 is MDHEN, CDR2 SYDVKM, per germline. Trimming took off 3 bases at V and 4 bases at J, with 16 bases between the two ends. This CDR3 reads CASSFLGARKYNEQFF. In DNA, the CDR3 is TGTGCCAGCAGTTTTCTTGGGGCGAGAAAATACAATGAGCAGTTCTTC.

The chain joins TRBV18 to TRBJ2-1; 7 nucleotides agree with TRBD2. The CDR3 extends over 16 amino acids. V dropped 6 bases and J dropped 1; count of bases not matched to a gene: 9. CDR1 and CDR2 (germline): KGHSH, LQKENI. The CDR3 bases are TGTGCCAGCTCCGCTTATGGGGGGGAGTCCTACAATGAGCAGTTCTTC. Translated, it gives CASSAYGGESYNEQFF. The complete variable domain, with remaining parts taken from reference TRBV18 and TRBJ2-1, reads NAGVMQNPRHLVRRRGQEARLRCSPMKGHSHVYWYRQLPEEGLKFMVYLQKENIIDESGMPKERFSAEFPKEGPSILRIQQVVRGDSAAYFCASSAYGGESYNEQFFGPGTRLTVL.

The chain carries TRBV19 and TRBJ1-2; TRBD1 aligns across 8 bases. The ends lost 5 bases at V and 3 bases at J; junction bases unmatched: 2. Germline CDR1 and CDR2: LNHDA and SQIVND (reference sequence). The CDR3 runs 13 residues. Here the CDR3 reads CASSGTGDYGYTF. In DNA, the CDR3 is TGTGCCAGTAGTGGGACAGGAGACTATGGCTACACCTTC.

The gene calls are TRBV6-1 and TRBJ2-7; D unclear. The V gene lost 0 bases and the J gene lost 9 bases, with 12 bases spanning the gap. This CDR3 is built from 13 residues. Germline CDR1 reads MNHNS; CDR2 reads SASEGT. CDR3 in amino acids: CASSEARSAGQYF. In DNA form, the CDR3 reads TGTGCCAGCAGTGAAGCGAGATCCGCCGGGCAGTACTTC.

This clone was seen only once. V is TRBV7-9 and J is TRBJ2-1, with 8 bases fitting TRBD2. Germline V gene data show CDR1 as SEHNR and CDR2 as FQNEAQ (reference sequence). V was pared by 5 bases and J by 8 bases, with 5 bases of the junction left unmatched. The CDR3 length is 13 residues. CDR3 loop: CASSLSGSYEQFF. CDR3 in DNA: TGTGCCAGCAGCCTGAGCGGGAGTTATGAGCAGTTCTTC.

The chain recombines TRBV6-5 with TRBJ2-3; 11 positions match TRBD2. This CDR3 region has 14 residues. V lost 6 bases to trimming and J lost 3 bases; unmatched junction nucleotides: 2. Germline V gene sequence: CDR1 MNHEY, CDR2 SVGAGI. Written as DNA, the CDR3 is TGTGCCAGCAGACTAGCGGGAGAGACAGATACGCAGTATTTT. Its protein is CASRLAGETDTQYF.

The V and J genes are TRBV7-2 and TRBJ1-2, with 8 bases fitting TRBD1. This CDR3 has 14 amino acids. V was pared by 4 bases and J by 8 bases, with 9 bases of the junction left unmatched. Germline-derived CDR1 and CDR2 are SGHTA and FQGNSA. The CDR3 DNA reads as TGTGCCAGCAGCTCAACTCAGGGGGCTGGGGGCTACACCTTC. Residues: CASSSTQGAGGYTF.

The rearrangement links TRBV9 to TRBJ1-3; D is perhaps TRBD1 (5 bases). This CDR3 is 14 amino acids long. V lost 3 bases to trimming and J lost 0 bases, with 7 bases between them. CDR1 is SGDLS and CDR2 is YYNGEE in the germline V gene. The CDR3 region is CASSDGHSGNTIYF. CDR3 coding DNA: TGTGCCAGCAGCGACGGACACTCTGGAAACACCATATATTTT.

V usage is TRBV27 and J usage is TRBJ2-3, with no clear D. V lost 4 bases to trimming and J lost 6 bases, with 17 bases between them. CDR3 length equals 15 residues. Germline V gene data show CDR1 as MNHEY and CDR2 as SMNVEV (reference sequence). This CDR3 reads CASSSLDSGWDTQYF. The CDR3 DNA follows: TGTGCCAGCAGTTCGCTAGACTCCGGTTGGGATACGCAGTATTTT.

The genes are TRBV5-1 and TRBJ1-1; possible D gene TRBD1, 5 bases. The V and J ends lost 7 bases and 1 base respectively, with 14 bases between them. The CDR3 is 14 residues long. CDR1 is SGHRS and CDR2 is YFSETQ in the germline V gene. CDR3 nucleotide sequence: TGCGCCAGCCTCCCGGGGGGAGGGAACACTGAAGCTTTCTTT. Amino acid sequence: CASLPGGGNTEAFF.

The V and J genes are TRBV7-2 and TRBJ1-2; D remains ambiguous. The CDR3 is 14 residues long. V lost 2 bases to trimming and J lost 0 bases, with 7 bases between them. CDR1 SGHTA and CDR2 FQGNSA come from the germline V gene. CDR3 nucleotides: TGTGCCAGCAGCTTACGTAGAACTAACTATGGCTACACCTTC. This translates into CASSLRRTNYGYTF.

The chain is built from TRBV18 and TRBJ1-3, with D unresolved. Deletions cut 2 bases from V and 0 bases from J, with 11 bases between. CDR1 and CDR2 from the germline V gene are KGHSH and LQKENI. The CDR3 spans 16 residues. CDR3 DNA sequence: TGTGCCAGCTCACCATTGGGCGGGAACTCTGGAAACACCATATATTTT. It encodes CASSPLGGNSGNTIYF.

This chain links TRBV6-1 with TRBJ2-3; 7 nucleotides line up with TRBD2. The CDR3 length is 14 residues. Germline V lookup: CDR1 MNHNS, CDR2 SASEGT. The J segment lost 3 bases and the V segment lost 1 base, leaving 1 base of the junction unmatched. The CDR3 region has the DNA TGTGCCAGCAGTGAAGGACTAGCAACAGATACGCAGTATTTT. This translates into CASSEGLATDTQYF.

This clone was detected a few times. The same CDR3 is also encoded by other DNA sequences in this sample. The rearrangement links TRBV19 to TRBJ2-1; 10 nucleotides agree with TRBD2. The CDR3 runs to 15 residues. Germline values: CDR1 LNHDA, CDR2 SQIVND (reference sequence). The junction had 3 bases not matched to a gene; V was cut back by 6 bases and J by 1 base. The CDR3 DNA sequence: TGTGCCAGTAGGACTAGCGGGCCTTCCTACAATGAGCAGTTCTTC. Protein product: CASRTSGPSYNEQFF.

CDR3 nucleotides: TGTGCCAGCAGTATTGTAGGGACAGGGGCCGTCGAGCAGTACTTC. This sequence encodes CASSIVGTGAVEQYF. The chain carries TRBV25-1 and TRBJ2-7; the match to TRBD1 covers 10 bases. V shed 5 bases and J 6 bases; nucleotides not matched to a gene: 10. Germline values: CDR1 MGHDK, CDR2 SYGVNS. This CDR3 comprises 15 residues.

The J gene is TRBJ1-5, the V gene TRBV27; 7 nucleotides line up with TRBD1. V lost 6 bases, J lost 6 bases, and 23 bases stayed unmatched. This CDR3 contains 19 residues. CDR1 is MNHEY, CDR2 SMNVEV, per germline (reference sequence). DNA for the CDR3: TGTGCCAGCAGCCGAACACCCCAGACAGGGCTGAGGATGAGTCAGCCCCAGCATTTT. It codes for CASSRTPQTGLRMSQPQHF.